This T cell receptor beta chain was sequenced in a study of T cells in Graves' hyperthyroidism and ophthalmopathy. As for this clonotype: What it binds is not known.

Germline V lookup: CDR1 LNHNV, CDR2 YYDKDF (reference sequence). The V gene end was trimmed by 3 bases and the J gene end by 4 bases; junction bases not matched to a gene: 3. The CDR3 extends over 14 amino acids. The source material, RNA transcripts, was used to amplify TCR beta CDR3 regions. TCR CDR3 underwent first-round RT-PCR with the HTBI primer set. Each CDR3 protein gets one entry after TCRdb re-called the multiplex PCR reads with MiXCR. The table has more than 75,000 distinct CDR3 sequences, 51% seen once. Study findings and constraints: Ophthalmopathy was predicted by the model a median of approximately six months ahead of onset.

The chain uses TRBV15 and TRBJ1-2, with TRBD1 matching 9 bases. The clonotype was recovered from a woman in her thirties or forties with Graves' hyperthyroidism. The sample comprised blood. Written as DNA, the CDR3 is TGTGCCACCAGCAGCTCGACAGGGGGCTATGGCTACACCTTC. Translated: CATSSSTGGYGYTF.